The TCR beta chain under discussion was sequenced for a study of T cell changes during pregnancy in multiple sclerosis. This CDR3 is built from 15 residues. CDR1 and CDR2 from the germline V gene are MNHEY and SVGAGI. The trim removed 0 bases at V and 7 bases at J, leaving 5 bases unmatched. Clones were read by immunoSEQ multiplex PCR, and TCRdb kept only the in-frame ones, dropping some. The sample contains 100,000 or so clones, 90% to 95% of which appear only once. The V call is TRBV6-5, the J call TRBJ2-2, with 7 bases aligning to TRBD2. The specimen comprised peripheral blood, sampled in the second trimester of pregnancy. This receptor was taken from a female donor with multiple sclerosis, enrolled in a pregnancy study. CDR3 DNA sequence: TGTGCCAGCAGTTACTCGCGGGAGCGGGTCGGGGAGCTGTTTTTT. Its protein is CASSYSRERVGELFF.